This TCR beta chain originates from a study of graft-versus-host responses after intestinal transplantation. To note about this clone: Its antigen remains unknown.

Notes on the study in general: There were GvH clones found in recipient marrow, and some of them appeared first in ileum or blood.

Produced via immunoSEQ multiplex PCR; TCRdb's table is partial and in-frame only. This table has approximately 25,000 clones, approximately 82% appearing once. The CDR3 consists of 14 residues. CDR1 and CDR2 (germline): MNHEY, SVGAGI. Trimming took 3 bases from V and 1 from J, leaving 9 bases between them. The sample consisted of unstimulated CD8+ T cells sorted from spleen or lymph node cells, taken before transplant. The receptor comes from a human donor who was the organ donor for an intestinal transplant. The chain couples TRBV6-5 to TRBJ1-2; D is ambiguous. Here the CDR3 DNA reads TGTGCCAGCAGTTATCTGAGATTTAACTATGGCTACACCTTC. Its translation is CASSYLRFNYGYTF.